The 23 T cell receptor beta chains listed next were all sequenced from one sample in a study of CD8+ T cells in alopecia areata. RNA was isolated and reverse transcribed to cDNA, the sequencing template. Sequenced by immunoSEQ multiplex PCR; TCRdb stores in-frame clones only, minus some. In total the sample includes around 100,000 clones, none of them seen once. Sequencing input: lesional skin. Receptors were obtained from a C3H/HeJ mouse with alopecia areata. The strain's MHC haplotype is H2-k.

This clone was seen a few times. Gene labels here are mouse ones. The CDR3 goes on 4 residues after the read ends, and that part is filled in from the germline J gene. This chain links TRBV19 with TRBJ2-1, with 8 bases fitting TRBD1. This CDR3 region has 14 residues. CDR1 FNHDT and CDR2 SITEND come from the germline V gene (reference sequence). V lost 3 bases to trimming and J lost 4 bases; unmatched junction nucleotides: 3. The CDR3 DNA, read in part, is TGTGCCAGCAGTACCGGGACAGGTTATGCT. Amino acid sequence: CASSTGTGYA. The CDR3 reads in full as CASSTGTGYAEQFF.

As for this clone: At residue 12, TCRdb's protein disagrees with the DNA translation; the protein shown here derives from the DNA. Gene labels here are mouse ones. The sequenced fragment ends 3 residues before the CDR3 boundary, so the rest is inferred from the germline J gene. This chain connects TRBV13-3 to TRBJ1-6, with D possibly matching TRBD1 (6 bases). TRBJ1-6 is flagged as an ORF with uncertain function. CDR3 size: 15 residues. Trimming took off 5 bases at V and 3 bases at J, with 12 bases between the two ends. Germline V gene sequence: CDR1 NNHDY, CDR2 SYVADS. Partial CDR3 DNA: TGTGCCAGCAGGCCCGGGACAAACTATAATTCGCCC. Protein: CASRPGTNYNSP. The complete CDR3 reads CASRPGTNYNSPLYF.

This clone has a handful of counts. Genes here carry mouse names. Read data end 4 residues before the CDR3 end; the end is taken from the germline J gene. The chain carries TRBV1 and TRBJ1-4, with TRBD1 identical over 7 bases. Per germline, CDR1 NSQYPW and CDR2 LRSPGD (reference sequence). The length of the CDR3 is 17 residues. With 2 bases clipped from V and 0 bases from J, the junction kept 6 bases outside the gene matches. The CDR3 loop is CTCSAPHRGVSNERLFF. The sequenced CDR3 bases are TGCACCTGCAGTGCACCTCACAGGGGCGTTTCCAACGAA. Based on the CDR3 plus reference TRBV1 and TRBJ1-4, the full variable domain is VTLLEQNPRWRLVPRGQAVNLRCILKNSQYPWMSWYQQDLQKQLQWLFTLRSPGDKEVKSLPGADYLATRVTDTELRLQVANMSQGRTLYCTCSAPHRGVSNERLFFGHGTKLSVL.

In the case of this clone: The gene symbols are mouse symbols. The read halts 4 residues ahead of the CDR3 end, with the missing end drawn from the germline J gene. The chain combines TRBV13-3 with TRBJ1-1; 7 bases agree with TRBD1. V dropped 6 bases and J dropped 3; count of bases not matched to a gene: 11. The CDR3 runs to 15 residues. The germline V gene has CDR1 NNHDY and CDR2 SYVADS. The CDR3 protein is CASKGGGAGDTEVFF. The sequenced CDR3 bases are TGTGCCAGCAAAGGAGGGGGCGCGGGGGACACA.

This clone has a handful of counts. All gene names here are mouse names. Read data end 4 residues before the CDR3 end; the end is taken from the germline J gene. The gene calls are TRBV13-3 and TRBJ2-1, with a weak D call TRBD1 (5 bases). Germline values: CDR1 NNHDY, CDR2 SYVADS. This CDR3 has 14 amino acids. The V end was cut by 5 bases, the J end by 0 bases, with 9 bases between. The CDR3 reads CASRFQGNYAEQFF. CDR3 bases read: TGTGCCAGCAGGTTCCAGGGTAACTATGCT.

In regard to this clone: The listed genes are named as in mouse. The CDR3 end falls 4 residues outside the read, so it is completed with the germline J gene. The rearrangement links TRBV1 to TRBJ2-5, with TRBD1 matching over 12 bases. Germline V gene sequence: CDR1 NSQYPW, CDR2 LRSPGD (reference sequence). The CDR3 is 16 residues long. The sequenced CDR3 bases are TGCACCTGCAGTGCAGCGGGGACAGGGGGCGAAGAC. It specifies CTCSAAGTGGED. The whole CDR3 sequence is CTCSAAGTGGEDTQYF.

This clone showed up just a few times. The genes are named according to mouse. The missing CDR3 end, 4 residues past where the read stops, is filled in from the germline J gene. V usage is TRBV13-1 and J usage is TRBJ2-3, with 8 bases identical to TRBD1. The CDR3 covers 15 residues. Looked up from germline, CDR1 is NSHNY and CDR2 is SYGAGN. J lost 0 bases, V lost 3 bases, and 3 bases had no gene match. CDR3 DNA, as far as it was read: TGTGCCAGCAGTGGAAGGACAGGGAGTGCAGAA. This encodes CASSGRTGSAE. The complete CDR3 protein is CASSGRTGSAETLYF.

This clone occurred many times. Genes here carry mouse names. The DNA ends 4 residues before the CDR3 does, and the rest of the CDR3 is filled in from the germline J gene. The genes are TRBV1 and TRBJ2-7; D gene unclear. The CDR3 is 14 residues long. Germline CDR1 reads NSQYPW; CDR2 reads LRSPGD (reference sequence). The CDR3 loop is CTCSADQSEYEQYF. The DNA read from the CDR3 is TGCACCTGCAGTGCAGATCAATCAGAGTAT. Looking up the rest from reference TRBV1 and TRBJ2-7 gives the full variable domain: VTLLEQNPRWRLVPRGQAVNLRCILKNSQYPWMSWYQQDLQKQLQWLFTLRSPGDKEVKSLPGADYLATRVTDTELRLQVANMSQGRTLYCTCSADQSEYEQYFGPGTRLTVL.

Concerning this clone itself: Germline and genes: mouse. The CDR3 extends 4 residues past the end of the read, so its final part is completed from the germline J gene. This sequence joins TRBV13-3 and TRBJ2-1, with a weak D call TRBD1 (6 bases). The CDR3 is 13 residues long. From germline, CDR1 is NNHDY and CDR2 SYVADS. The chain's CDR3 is CASRPGETSEQFF. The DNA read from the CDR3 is TGTGCCAGCAGGCCAGGGGAGACCTCT.

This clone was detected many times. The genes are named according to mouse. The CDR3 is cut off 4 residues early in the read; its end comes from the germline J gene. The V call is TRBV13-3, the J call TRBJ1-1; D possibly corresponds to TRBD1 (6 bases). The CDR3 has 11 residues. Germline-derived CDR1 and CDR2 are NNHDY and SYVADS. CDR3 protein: CASTQGSEVFF. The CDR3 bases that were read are TGTGCCAGCACACAGGGATCA.

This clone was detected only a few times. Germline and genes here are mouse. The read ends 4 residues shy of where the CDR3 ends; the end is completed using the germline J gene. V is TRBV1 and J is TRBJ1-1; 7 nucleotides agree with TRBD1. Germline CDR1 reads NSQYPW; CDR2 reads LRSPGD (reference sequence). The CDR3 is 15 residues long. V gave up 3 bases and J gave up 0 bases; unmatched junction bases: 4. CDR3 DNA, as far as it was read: TGCACCTGCAGTGCCACAGGGGTCCCAAACACA. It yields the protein CTCSATGVPNT. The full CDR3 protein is CTCSATGVPNTEVFF.

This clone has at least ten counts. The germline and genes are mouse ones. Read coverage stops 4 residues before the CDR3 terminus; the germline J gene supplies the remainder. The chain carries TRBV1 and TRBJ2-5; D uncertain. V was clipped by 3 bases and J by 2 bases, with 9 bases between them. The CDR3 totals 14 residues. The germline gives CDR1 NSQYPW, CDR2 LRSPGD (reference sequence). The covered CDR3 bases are TGCACCTGCAGTGCGACCTTGGGCCAAGAC. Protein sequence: CTCSATLGQD. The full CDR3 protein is CTCSATLGQDTQYF.

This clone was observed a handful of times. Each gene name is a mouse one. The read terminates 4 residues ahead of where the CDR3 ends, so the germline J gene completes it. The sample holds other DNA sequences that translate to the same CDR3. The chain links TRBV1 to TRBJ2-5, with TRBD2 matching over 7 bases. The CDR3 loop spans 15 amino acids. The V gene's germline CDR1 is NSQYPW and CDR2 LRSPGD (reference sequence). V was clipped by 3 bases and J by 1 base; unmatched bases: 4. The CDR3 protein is CTCSARLGDQDTQYF. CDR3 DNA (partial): TGCACCTGCAGTGCGAGACTGGGAGACCAAGAC.

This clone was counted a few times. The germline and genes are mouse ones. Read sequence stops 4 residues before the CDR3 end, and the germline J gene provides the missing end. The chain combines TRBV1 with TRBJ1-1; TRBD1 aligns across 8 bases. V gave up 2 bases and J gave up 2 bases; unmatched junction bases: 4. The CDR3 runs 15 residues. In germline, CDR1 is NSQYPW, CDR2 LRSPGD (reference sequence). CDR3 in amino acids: CTCSAWTGPNTEVFF. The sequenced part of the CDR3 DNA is TGCACCTGCAGTGCATGGACAGGGCCCAACACA.

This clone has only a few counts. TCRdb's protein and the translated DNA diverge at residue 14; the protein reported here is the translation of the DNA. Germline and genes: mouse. CDR3 sequence reads: CASSDPPTGNSGNTLYF. The DNA read from the CDR3 is TGTGCCAGCAGTGATCCCCCGACAGGGAATTCTGGAAATACG. The chain employs TRBV13-1 and TRBJ1-3; 7 bases map to TRBD1. From the germline J gene comes the end of the CDR3, since the read stops 3 residues before it. The CDR3 loop spans 17 amino acids. Germline V lookup: CDR1 NSHNY, CDR2 SYGAGN. The V gene end was trimmed by 1 base and the J gene end by 0 bases; junction bases not matched to a gene: 7.

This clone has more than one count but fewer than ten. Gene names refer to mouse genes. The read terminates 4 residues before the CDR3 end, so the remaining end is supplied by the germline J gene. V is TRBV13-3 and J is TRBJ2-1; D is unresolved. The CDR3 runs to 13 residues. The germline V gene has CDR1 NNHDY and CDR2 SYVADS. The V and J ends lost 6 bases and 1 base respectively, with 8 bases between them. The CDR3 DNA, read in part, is TGTGCCAGCACCACAGCAAACTATGCT. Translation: CASTTANYA. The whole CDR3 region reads CASTTANYAEQFF.

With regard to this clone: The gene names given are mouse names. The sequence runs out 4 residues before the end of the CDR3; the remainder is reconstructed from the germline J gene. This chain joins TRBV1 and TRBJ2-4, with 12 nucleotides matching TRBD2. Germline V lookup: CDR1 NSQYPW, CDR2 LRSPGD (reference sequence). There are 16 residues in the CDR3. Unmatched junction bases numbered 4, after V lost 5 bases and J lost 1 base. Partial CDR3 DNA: TGCACCTGCAGTCGATGGACTGGGGGGGGTCAAAAC. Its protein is CTCSRWTGGGQN. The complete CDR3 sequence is CTCSRWTGGGQNTLYF.

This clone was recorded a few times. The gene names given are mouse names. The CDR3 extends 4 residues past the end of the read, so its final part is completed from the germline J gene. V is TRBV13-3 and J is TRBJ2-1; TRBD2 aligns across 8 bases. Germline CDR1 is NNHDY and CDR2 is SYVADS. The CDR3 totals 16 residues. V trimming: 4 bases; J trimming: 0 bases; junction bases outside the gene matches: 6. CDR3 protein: CASSPETGVNYAEQFF. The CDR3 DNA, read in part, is TGTGCCAGCAGTCCCGAGACTGGGGTTAACTATGCT.

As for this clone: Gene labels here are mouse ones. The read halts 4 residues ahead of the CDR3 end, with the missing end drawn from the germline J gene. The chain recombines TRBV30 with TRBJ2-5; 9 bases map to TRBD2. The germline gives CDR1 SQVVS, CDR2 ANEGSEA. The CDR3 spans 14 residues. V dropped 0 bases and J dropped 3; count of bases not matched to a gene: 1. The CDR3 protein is CSSRDWGGQDTQYF. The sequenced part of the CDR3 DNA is TGTAGTTCTAGAGACTGGGGGGGGCAAGAC.

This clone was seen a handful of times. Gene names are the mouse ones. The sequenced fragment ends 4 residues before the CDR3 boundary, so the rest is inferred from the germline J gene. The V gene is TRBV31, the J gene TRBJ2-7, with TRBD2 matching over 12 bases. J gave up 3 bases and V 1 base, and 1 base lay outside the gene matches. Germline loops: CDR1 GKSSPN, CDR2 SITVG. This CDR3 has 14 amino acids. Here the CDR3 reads CAWSRDWGVYEQYF. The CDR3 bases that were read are TGTGCCTGGAGTCGGGACTGGGGGGTCTAT.

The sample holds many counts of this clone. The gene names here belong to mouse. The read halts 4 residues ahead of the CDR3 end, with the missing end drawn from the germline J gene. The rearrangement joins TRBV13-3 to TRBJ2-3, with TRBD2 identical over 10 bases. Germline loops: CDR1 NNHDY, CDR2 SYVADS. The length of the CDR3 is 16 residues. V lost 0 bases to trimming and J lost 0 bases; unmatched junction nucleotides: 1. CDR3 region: CASSDGDWGSAETLYF. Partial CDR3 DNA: TGTGCCAGCAGTGATGGGGACTGGGGTAGTGCAGAA.

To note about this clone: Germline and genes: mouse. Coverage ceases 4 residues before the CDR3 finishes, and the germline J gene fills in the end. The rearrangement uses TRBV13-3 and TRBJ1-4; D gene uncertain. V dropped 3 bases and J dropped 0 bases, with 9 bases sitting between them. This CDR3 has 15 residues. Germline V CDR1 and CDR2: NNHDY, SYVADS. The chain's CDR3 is CASSVDTLSNERLFF. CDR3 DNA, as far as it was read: TGTGCCAGCAGTGTTGACACCCTTTCCAACGAA.

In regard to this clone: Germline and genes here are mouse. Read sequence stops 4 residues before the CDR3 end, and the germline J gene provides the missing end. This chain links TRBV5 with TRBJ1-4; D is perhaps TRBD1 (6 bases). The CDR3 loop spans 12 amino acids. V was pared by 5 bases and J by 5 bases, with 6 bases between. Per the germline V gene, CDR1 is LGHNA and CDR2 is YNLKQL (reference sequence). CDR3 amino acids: CASSDRNERLFF. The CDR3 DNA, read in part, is TGTGCCAGCAGCGACAGGAACGAA.